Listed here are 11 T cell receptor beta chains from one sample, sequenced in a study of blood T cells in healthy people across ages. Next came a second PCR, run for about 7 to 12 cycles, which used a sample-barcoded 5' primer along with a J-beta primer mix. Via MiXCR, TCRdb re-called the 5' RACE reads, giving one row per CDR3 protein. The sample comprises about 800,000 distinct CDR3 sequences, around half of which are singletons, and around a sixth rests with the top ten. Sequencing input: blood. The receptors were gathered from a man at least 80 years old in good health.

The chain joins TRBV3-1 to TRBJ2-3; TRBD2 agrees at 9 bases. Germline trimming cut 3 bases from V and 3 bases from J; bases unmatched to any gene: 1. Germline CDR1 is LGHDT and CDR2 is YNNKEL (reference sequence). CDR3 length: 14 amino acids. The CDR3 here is CASSHAGGTDTQYF. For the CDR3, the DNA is TGTGCCAGCAGCCATGCGGGAGGGACAGATACGCAGTATTTT.

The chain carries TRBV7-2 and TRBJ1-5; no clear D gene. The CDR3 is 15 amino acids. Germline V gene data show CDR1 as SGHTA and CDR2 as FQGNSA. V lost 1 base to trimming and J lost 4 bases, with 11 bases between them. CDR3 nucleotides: TGTGCCAGCAGCTTAGGAGGGCCAGGTAATCAGCCCCAGCATTTT. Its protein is CASSLGGPGNQPQHF.

CDR3 loop: CSAGEYNEQFF. CDR3 nucleotide sequence: TGCAGTGCCGGGGAGTACAATGAGCAGTTCTTC. The chain links TRBV20-1 to TRBJ2-1; D possibly corresponds to TRBD2 (5 bases). The CDR3 extends over 11 amino acids. Per the germline V gene, CDR1 is DFQATT and CDR2 is SNEGSKA (reference sequence). Trimming left V 6 bases short and J 4 bases short, with 7 bases between.

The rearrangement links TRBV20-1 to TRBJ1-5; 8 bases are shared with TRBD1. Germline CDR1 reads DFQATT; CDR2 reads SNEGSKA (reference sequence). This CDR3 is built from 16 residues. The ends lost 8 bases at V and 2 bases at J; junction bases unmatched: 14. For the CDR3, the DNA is TGCAGTCCCAGCAGACCCGGGACAGGCGGCAATCAGCCCCAGCATTTT. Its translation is CSPSRPGTGGNQPQHF.

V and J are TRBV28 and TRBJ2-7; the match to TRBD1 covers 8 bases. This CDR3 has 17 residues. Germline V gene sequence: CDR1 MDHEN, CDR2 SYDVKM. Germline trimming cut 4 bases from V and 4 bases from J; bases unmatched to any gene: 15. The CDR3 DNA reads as TGTGCCAGCAGTTCGCGGACAGGGAGTGGTGAAGGGTACGAGCAGTACTTC. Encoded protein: CASSSRTGSGEGYEQYF.

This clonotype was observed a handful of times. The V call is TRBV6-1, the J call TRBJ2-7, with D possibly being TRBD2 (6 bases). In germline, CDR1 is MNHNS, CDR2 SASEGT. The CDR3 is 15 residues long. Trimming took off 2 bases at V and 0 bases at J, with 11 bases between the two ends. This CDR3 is CASSETAGSSYEQYF. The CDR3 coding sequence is TGTGCCAGCAGTGAAACTGCGGGGAGCTCCTACGAGCAGTACTTC.

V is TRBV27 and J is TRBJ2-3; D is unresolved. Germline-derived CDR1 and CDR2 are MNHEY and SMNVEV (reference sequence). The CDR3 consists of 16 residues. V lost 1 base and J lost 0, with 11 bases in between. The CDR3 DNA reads TGTGCCAGCAGTTTATTTGGCTCCCGAAGCACAGATACGCAGTATTTT. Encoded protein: CASSLFGSRSTDTQYF.

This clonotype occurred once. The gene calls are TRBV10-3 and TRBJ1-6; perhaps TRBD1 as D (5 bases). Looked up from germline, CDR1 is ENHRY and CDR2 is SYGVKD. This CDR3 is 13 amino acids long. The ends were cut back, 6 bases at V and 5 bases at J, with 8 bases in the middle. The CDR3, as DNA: TGTGCCATCAGGACAGATCATAATTCACCCCTCCACTTT. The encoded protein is CAIRTDHNSPLHF.

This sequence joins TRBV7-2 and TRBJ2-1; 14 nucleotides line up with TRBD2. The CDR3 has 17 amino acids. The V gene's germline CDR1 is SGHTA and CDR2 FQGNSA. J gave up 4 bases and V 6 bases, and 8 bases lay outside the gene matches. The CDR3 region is CASSSRLAGGPYNEQFF. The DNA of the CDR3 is TGTGCCAGCAGTTCCAGACTAGCGGGGGGGCCGTACAATGAGCAGTTCTTC.

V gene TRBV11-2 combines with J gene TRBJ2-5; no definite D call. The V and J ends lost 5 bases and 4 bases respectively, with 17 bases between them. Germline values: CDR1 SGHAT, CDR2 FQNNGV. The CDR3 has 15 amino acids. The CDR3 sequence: CASSPRWSVGETQYF. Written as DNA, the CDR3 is TGTGCCAGCAGCCCAAGATGGTCGGTAGGAGAGACCCAGTACTTC.

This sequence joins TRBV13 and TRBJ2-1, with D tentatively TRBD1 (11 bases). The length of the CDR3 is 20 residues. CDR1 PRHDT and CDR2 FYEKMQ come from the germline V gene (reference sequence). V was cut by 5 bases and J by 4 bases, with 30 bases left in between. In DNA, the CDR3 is TGTGCCAGCAGCCCCCCCGGGACAGGGGGACTAGCGTTTGTTTACAATGAGCAGTTCTTC. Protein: CASSPPGTGGLAFVYNEQFF.